This paragraph reports one T cell receptor (beta chain). Its specificity is unknown. This sample is drawn from a study of T cell responses to AZD1222 COVID-19 vaccine. The repertoire was sequenced with immunoSEQ multiplex PCR; TCRdb's copy has only in-frame clones and lacks some. This table has 100,000 to 150,000 clones, roughly 91% appearing once. Recipients boosted at about 4 weeks or about 12 weeks are pooled. V was trimmed by 7 bases and J by 4 bases, leaving 10 bases between them. The CDR3 is 12 amino acids. Germline V gene sequence: CDR1 MDHEN, CDR2 SYDVKM. Broader study findings: Spike-specific TCRs gained breadth and depth after people received two AZD1222 doses. Targets within unmutated variant regions were reportedly found for nearly half of spike-specific TCRs. Baseline seropositives among AZD1222 recipients totaled only five to seven.

The specimen comprised peripheral blood, sampled 28 days after the second AZD1222 dose. This TCR was recovered from an adult who received the AZD1222 COVID-19 vaccine. The V call is TRBV28, the J call TRBJ1-1, with no clear D. The CDR3 DNA is TGTGCCAGCACGGAGGCGGGCACTGAAGCTTTCTTT. It encodes CASTEAGTEAFF.